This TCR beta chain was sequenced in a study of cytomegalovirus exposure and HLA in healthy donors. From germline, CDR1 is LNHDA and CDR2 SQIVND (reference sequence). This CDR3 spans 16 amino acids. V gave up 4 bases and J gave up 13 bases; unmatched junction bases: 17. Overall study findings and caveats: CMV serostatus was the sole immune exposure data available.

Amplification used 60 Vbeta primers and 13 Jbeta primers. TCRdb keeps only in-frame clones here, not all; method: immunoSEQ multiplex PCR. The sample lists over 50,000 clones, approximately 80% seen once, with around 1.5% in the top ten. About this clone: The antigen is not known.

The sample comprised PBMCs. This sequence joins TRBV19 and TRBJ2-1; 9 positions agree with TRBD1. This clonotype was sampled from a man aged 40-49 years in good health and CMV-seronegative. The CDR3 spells CASSTTGTGPIVPQFF. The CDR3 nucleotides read TGTGCCAGTAGTACAACCGGGACAGGGCCAATAGTCCCTCAGTTCTTC. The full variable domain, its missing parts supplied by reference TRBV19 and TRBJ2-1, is DGGITQSPKYLFRKEGQNVTLSCEQNLNHDAMYWYRQDPGQGLRLIYYSQIVNDFQKGDIAEGYSVSREKKESFPLTVTSAQKNPTAFYLCASSTTGTGPIVPQFFGPGTRLTVL.